This passage covers 32 T cell receptor beta chains from one sample sequenced in a study of T-cell memory formation after mild COVID-19. TCRdb fed the 5' RACE reads into MiXCR, producing one record per CDR3 protein. Among about 45,000 distinct CDR3 sequences listed, 7.5% to 10% were seen once. Sequences were obtained from PBMCs or a T cell subset sorted from them (not recorded which). These receptors were collected from an adult woman who had mild COVID-19 (a few samples of this study predate the infection). Cell type and time point are not known.

CDR3 loop: CASSLDGTGLYGYTF. CDR3 nucleotide sequence: TGTGCCAGCAGCTTAGACGGGACAGGGCTCTATGGCTACACCTTC. This chain uses TRBV7-9 with TRBJ1-2; TRBD1 aligns across 9 bases. The CDR3 runs to 15 residues. Germline CDR1 is SEHNR and CDR2 is FQNEAQ (reference sequence). The V segment lost 1 base and the J segment 4 bases; nucleotides outside the gene matches: 4.

The sample holds one count of this clonotype. The chain is built from TRBV12-3 or TRBV12-4 and TRBJ2-5, with D perhaps matching TRBD1 (5 bases). Trimming took 3 bases from V and 11 from J, leaving 10 bases between them. There are 11 residues in the CDR3. CDR3: CASSFGRAQYF. The CDR3 nucleotides read TGTGCCAGCAGTTTTGGCAGGGCTCAGTACTTC.

This clonotype was detected many times. The chain uses TRBV5-1 and TRBJ2-7, with 8 nucleotides matching TRBD1. The CDR3 length is 14 residues. CDR1 and CDR2 (germline): SGHRS, YFSETQ. V gave up 4 bases and J gave up 5 bases; unmatched junction bases: 8. CDR3 coding DNA: TGCGCCAGCAGCACCGGACAGGGACCGAACGAGCAGTACTTC. Its protein is CASSTGQGPNEQYF.

This clonotype was seen only a few times. The DNA of the CDR3 is TGTGCCAGCAGCTTAGGGCAGACTAGCGGGAGCACAGATACGCAGTATTTT. Translating it yields CASSLGQTSGSTDTQYF. The chain links TRBV11-2 to TRBJ2-3; TRBD2 agrees at 10 bases. Per the germline V gene, CDR1 is SGHAT and CDR2 is FQNNGV. J was trimmed by 0 bases and V by 1 base; bases with no gene match: 4. This CDR3 has 17 residues.

This chain joins TRBV7-2 and TRBJ2-1; no clear D. The CDR3 loop spans 15 amino acids. Germline assignment: CDR1 SGHTA and CDR2 FQGNSA. Trimming cost V 5 bases and J 5 bases, with 16 bases left between them. DNA of the CDR3: TGTGCCAGCAGCCTAACAAGGTCGGCGGACAATGAGCAGTTCTTC. It translates to CASSLTRSADNEQFF.

This clonotype has more than one count but fewer than ten. The chain couples TRBV7-3 to TRBJ2-1, with 9 nucleotides matching TRBD2. Germline-derived CDR1 and CDR2 are SGHTA and FQGTGA. Unmatched junction bases numbered 2, after V lost 2 bases and J lost 6 bases. CDR3 size: 14 residues. The DNA of the CDR3 is TGTGCCAGCAGCTTAGCGGGGGGGGTCAATGAGCAGTTCTTC. The encoded protein is CASSLAGGVNEQFF.

This chain connects TRBV6-2 or TRBV6-3 to TRBJ1-1; TRBD1 aligns across 7 bases. CDR3 length equals 14 residues. Trimming at V came to 6 bases and at J to 1 base, leaving 5 bases not matched to a gene. Germline-derived CDR1 and CDR2 are MNHEY and SVGEGT. The CDR3 sequence is CASSWTGPNTEAFF. CDR3 sequence (DNA): TGTGCCAGCAGCTGGACAGGCCCGAACACTGAAGCTTTCTTT.

The chain has TRBV7-8 and TRBJ2-5, with D perhaps TRBD2 (5 bases). This CDR3 region has 16 residues. The germline V and J ends were trimmed by 5 bases and 3 bases, with 19 bases remaining between them. Germline V gene sequence: CDR1 SGHVS, CDR2 FQNEAQ. The CDR3 DNA reads as TGTGCCAGCAGCCCCCTAAAGACTATGGGTAAAGAGACCCAGTACTTC. This translates into CASSPLKTMGKETQYF.

This chain connects TRBV19 to TRBJ1-2; no clear D gene. This CDR3 comprises 11 residues. The germline V gene encodes CDR1 LNHDA and CDR2 SQIVND (reference sequence). Trimming took off 9 bases at V and 4 bases at J, with 9 bases between the two ends. CDR3 nucleotides: TGTGCCAGCTCCCACCGCTATGGCTACACCTTC. Protein: CASSHRYGYTF. Full variable domain (rest looked up from reference TRBV19 and TRBJ1-2): DGGITQSPKYLFRKEGQNVTLSCEQNLNHDAMYWYRQDPGQGLRLIYYSQIVNDFQKGDIAEGYSVSREKKESFPLTVTSAQKNPTAFYLCASSHRYGYTFGSGTRLTVV.

This rearrangement joins TRBV7-3 to TRBJ2-2; tentatively, D is TRBD2 (6 bases). Germline loops: CDR1 SGHTA, CDR2 FQGTGA. This CDR3 contains 16 residues. Between the trimmed V and J ends, which lost 3 bases and 6 bases, there was a span of 17 bases. The CDR3 DNA reads TGTGCCAGCAGCTTTCCCGGGCCCCCGGGGGCCGGGGAGCTGTTTTTT. It is translated as CASSFPGPPGAGELFF.

The rearrangement links TRBV7-6 to TRBJ2-5; no clear D. Trimming cost V 3 bases and J 5 bases, with 19 bases left between them. Per the germline V gene, CDR1 is SGHVS and CDR2 is FNYEAQ. The CDR3 runs 16 residues. CDR3 loop: CASSLRLRNTGETQYF. CDR3 coding DNA: TGTGCCAGCAGCTTGAGGCTAAGGAATACCGGTGAGACCCAGTACTTC.

This clonotype was found many times. This rearrangement joins TRBV6-5 to TRBJ2-7, with 13 bases matching TRBD2. Germline CDR1 reads MNHEY; CDR2 reads SVGAGI. Trimming cost V 6 bases and J 3 bases; bases outside gene matches: 11. This CDR3 contains 17 residues. CDR3 in DNA: TGTGCCAGCAGCTTTGGGACTAGCGGGAAGAAAATCTACGAGCAGTACTTC. Encoded protein: CASSFGTSGKKIYEQYF.

This clonotype was counted between two and nine times. The chain has TRBV19 and TRBJ2-1, with 8 nucleotides matching TRBD2. The CDR3 length is 12 residues. Germline-derived CDR1 and CDR2 are LNHDA and SQIVND (reference sequence). After removal of 8 bases from V and 7 bases from J, the junction contained 4 bases not matched to a gene. The CDR3 region has the DNA TGTGCCAGTGGGAGCGGGGGAAATGAGCAGTTCTTC. Translating it yields CASGSGGNEQFF.

This clonotype has just a few counts. The rearrangement joins TRBV19 to TRBJ1-1; D gene uncertain. Trimming cost V 5 bases and J 6 bases, with 16 bases left between them. CDR1 and CDR2 from the germline V gene are LNHDA and SQIVND (reference sequence). The CDR3 is made up of 14 amino acids. In DNA, the CDR3 is TGTGCCAGTAGTGTGGCCTCGGGTGTTCCTGAAGCTTTCTTT. Translation gives CASSVASGVPEAFF. The variable domain in full, completed from reference TRBV19 and TRBJ1-1, reads DGGITQSPKYLFRKEGQNVTLSCEQNLNHDAMYWYRQDPGQGLRLIYYSQIVNDFQKGDIAEGYSVSREKKESFPLTVTSAQKNPTAFYLCASSVASGVPEAFFGQGTRLTVV.

This clonotype was seen at least ten times. The chain carries TRBV6-5 and TRBJ2-3, with 9 bases matching TRBD1. The V gene end was trimmed by 2 bases and the J gene end by 5 bases; junction bases not matched to a gene: 8. Germline loops: CDR1 MNHEY, CDR2 SVGAGI. The CDR3 covers 16 residues. In DNA form, the CDR3 reads TGTGCCAGCAGTTACGACCGGGACAGGGTAGGAGATACGCAGTATTTT. Protein sequence: CASSYDRDRVGDTQYF.

The gene calls are TRBV7-8 and TRBJ1-1; D unresolved. V lost 5 bases to trimming and J lost 4 bases, with 23 bases between them. The CDR3 has 17 amino acids. Germline V gives CDR1 SGHVS, CDR2 FQNEAQ. CDR3 sequence reads: CASSPQPGRSAVTEAFF. CDR3 DNA: TGTGCCAGCAGCCCCCAACCCGGACGGTCGGCGGTCACTGAAGCTTTCTTT. Full variable domain (missing parts from reference TRBV7-8 and TRBJ1-1): GAGVSQSPRYKVAKRGQDVALRCDPISGHVSLFWYQQALGQGPEFLTYFQNEAQLDKSGLPSDRFFAERPEGSVSTLKIQRTQQEDSAVYLCASSPQPGRSAVTEAFFGQGTRLTVV.

This chain links TRBV4-2 with TRBJ1-5; D ambiguous. V was clipped by 1 base and J by 4 bases, with 14 bases between them. The germline CDR1 and CDR2 sequences are LGHNA and YNFKEQ. The CDR3 consists of 16 residues. This chain's CDR3 is CASSQVGFVGNQPQHF. CDR3 DNA: TGTGCCAGCAGCCAAGTCGGGTTCGTGGGTAATCAGCCCCAGCATTTT.

Many counts were recorded for this clonotype. This chain joins TRBV7-2 and TRBJ2-1; 7 bases match TRBD2. The CDR3 extends over 19 amino acids. The ends lost 1 base at V and 5 bases at J; junction bases unmatched: 17. Germline values: CDR1 SGHTA, CDR2 FQGNSA. CDR3 sequence (DNA): TGTGCCAGCAGCTTAGAGATTCCTGCAGGACTAGTATTAGACAATGAGCAGTTCTTC. This encodes CASSLEIPAGLVLDNEQFF.

This clonotype was seen a handful of times. The CDR3 is CSARSANTEAFF. DNA for the CDR3: TGCAGTGCTAGGTCGGCGAACACTGAAGCTTTCTTT. The chain joins TRBV20-1 to TRBJ1-1; unclear D gene. Germline V gives CDR1 DFQATT, CDR2 SNEGSKA (reference sequence). V lost 3 bases to trimming and J lost 1 base, with 6 bases between them. The CDR3 consists of 12 residues.

This clonotype came up many times. V gene TRBV11-2 combines with J gene TRBJ2-3; 7 nucleotides match TRBD1. Germline V lookup: CDR1 SGHAT, CDR2 FQNNGV. Unmatched junction bases numbered 4, after V lost 6 bases and J lost 4 bases. There are 13 residues in the CDR3. The CDR3 nucleotides read TGTGCCAGCAGGACAGGGATGTCAGATACGCAGTATTTT. Its protein is CASRTGMSDTQYF.

The sample holds a few counts of this clonotype. This rearrangement joins TRBV5-1 to TRBJ2-5; unclear D gene. Looked up from germline, CDR1 is SGHRS and CDR2 is YFSETQ. The CDR3 covers 14 residues. Deletions cut 4 bases from V and 1 base from J, with 11 bases between. DNA for the CDR3: TGCGCCAGCAGCCCCGGGTGGGGCCAAGAGACCCAGTACTTC. Its translation is CASSPGWGQETQYF.

This chain links TRBV29-1 with TRBJ1-2, with TRBD1 matching 8 bases. Germline CDR1 is SQVTM and CDR2 is ANQGSEA. The CDR3 runs to 18 residues. V shed 1 base, J shed 0 bases, and the junction held 13 bases outside the gene matches. The CDR3 reads CSVEGGQGARVANYGYTF. Written as DNA, the CDR3 is TGCAGCGTTGAAGGGGGGCAGGGGGCGCGGGTAGCTAACTATGGCTACACCTTC.

The chain links TRBV6-2 or TRBV6-3 to TRBJ2-2; 8 positions agree with TRBD1. V was pared by 6 bases and J by 8 bases, with 5 bases of the junction left unmatched. The CDR3 loop spans 13 amino acids. Germline V gene sequence: CDR1 MNHEY, CDR2 SVGEGT. CDR3 sequence reads: CASRRQGPGELFF. CDR3 sequence (DNA): TGTGCCAGCAGAAGACAGGGGCCTGGGGAGCTGTTTTTT.

The chain is built from TRBV5-6 and TRBJ2-1; 8 bases align to TRBD2. This CDR3 region has 15 residues. V shed 3 bases and J 10 bases; nucleotides not matched to a gene: 12. CDR1 and CDR2 from the germline V gene are SGHDT and YYEEEE. The CDR3 here is CASSSRTSRTSEQFF. The CDR3 region has the DNA TGTGCCAGCAGCTCCAGGACTAGCAGGACGTCGGAGCAGTTCTTC.

This clonotype was recorded many times. The V gene is TRBV6-4, the J gene TRBJ2-1; 9 bases align to TRBD2. V lost 2 bases and J lost 6; bases outside the gene matches: 2. The CDR3 runs 14 residues. The germline gives CDR1 MRHNA, CDR2 SNTAGT. The CDR3 DNA is TGTGCCAGCAGTGACAGCGGGGGGACCAATGAGCAGTTCTTC. This sequence encodes CASSDSGGTNEQFF.

This chain joins TRBV30 and TRBJ2-1; unclear D gene. Trimming pared 2 bases from V and 8 bases from J, leaving 10 bases between. The CDR3 has 12 residues. Germline assignment: CDR1 GTSNPN and CDR2 SVGIG (reference sequence). This CDR3 is CAWSHGSYEQFF. The CDR3 bases are TGTGCCTGGAGTCATGGATCTTATGAGCAGTTCTTC. The whole variable domain, filled in from reference TRBV30 and TRBJ2-1, reads SQTIHQWPATLVQPVGSPLSLECTVEGTSNPNLYWYRQAAGRGLQLLFYSVGIGQISSEVPQNLSASRPQDRQFILSSKKLLLSDSGFYLCAWSHGSYEQFFGPGTRLTVL.

This clonotype was counted at least ten times. The V and J genes are TRBV7-3 and TRBJ2-7; the D is unclear. Germline CDR1 is SGHTA and CDR2 is FQGTGA. The CDR3 is made up of 15 amino acids. V lost 5 bases to trimming and J lost 0 bases, with 14 bases between them. The CDR3 protein is CASSHTEITSYEQYF. DNA of the CDR3: TGTGCCAGCAGCCATACAGAGATAACCTCCTACGAGCAGTACTTC.

This clonotype showed up just a few times. One junction end disagrees with the germline gene, perhaps due to a read error. J is TRBJ2-1 and V is TRBV12-3 or TRBV12-4; 8 bases fit TRBD2. The CDR3 contains 14 residues. The chain's CDR3 is CASSFQRGYNELFF. DNA for the CDR3: TGTGCCAGCAGTTTCCAGCGGGGGTACAATGAGCTGTTCTTC.

This clonotype was detected a few times. The chain couples TRBV5-1 to TRBJ1-1; D unclear. This CDR3 region has 11 residues. CDR1 is SGHRS and CDR2 is YFSETQ in the germline V gene. Trimming shortened V by 4 bases and J by 1 base, and 2 bases separated the two germline ends. The CDR3 region is CASSENTEAFF. The CDR3, as DNA: TGCGCCAGCAGCGAGAACACTGAAGCTTTCTTT.

The genes are TRBV6-6 and TRBJ2-1; 7 bases line up with TRBD2. V gave up 4 bases and J gave up 10 bases; unmatched junction bases: 10. This CDR3 has 14 residues. Germline CDR1 is MNHNY and CDR2 is SVGAGI (reference sequence). Written as DNA, the CDR3 is TGTGCCAGCAGTTCGACTAGCTCCTCCAAAGAGCAGTTCTTC. Translated, it gives CASSSTSSSKEQFF.

This clonotype was counted between two and nine times. The V gene is TRBV12-3 or TRBV12-4, the J gene TRBJ1-1; D is possibly TRBD1 (6 bases). With 2 bases removed from V and 5 bases from J, the gap between germline ends came to 12 bases. CDR3 length: 14 residues. The CDR3 loop is CASSLQARGTEAFF. CDR3 nucleotides: TGTGCCAGCAGTTTACAGGCGAGGGGGACTGAAGCTTTCTTT.

This clonotype was seen a few times. The chain has TRBV7-2 and TRBJ1-5; 12 nucleotides agree with TRBD1. Germline V gives CDR1 SGHTA, CDR2 FQGNSA. This CDR3 is built from 19 residues. Trimming took 2 bases from V and 11 from J; bases not matched to a gene: 19. CDR3 DNA: TGTGCCAGCAGCTTAATGAGGGGGGACAGGGGGCCTTACCCCGAGGCCCAGCATTTT. Its protein is CASSLMRGDRGPYPEAQHF.